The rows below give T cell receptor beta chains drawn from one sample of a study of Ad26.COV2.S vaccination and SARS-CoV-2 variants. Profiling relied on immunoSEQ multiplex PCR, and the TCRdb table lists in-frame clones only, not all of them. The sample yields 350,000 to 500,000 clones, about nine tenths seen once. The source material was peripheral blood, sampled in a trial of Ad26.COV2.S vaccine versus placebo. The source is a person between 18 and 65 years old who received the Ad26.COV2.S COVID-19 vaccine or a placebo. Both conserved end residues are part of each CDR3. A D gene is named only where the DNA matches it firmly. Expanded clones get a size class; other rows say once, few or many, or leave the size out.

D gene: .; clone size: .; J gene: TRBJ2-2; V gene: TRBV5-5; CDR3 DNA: TGTGCCAGCAGCTTTTTCAGAGTATTAAACACCGGGGAGCTGTTTTTT; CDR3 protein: CASSFFRVLNTGELFF
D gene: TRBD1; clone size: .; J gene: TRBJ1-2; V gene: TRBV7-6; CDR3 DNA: TGTGCCAGCAGCCACGGGGGGACAGGGGTGGATGGCTACACCTTC; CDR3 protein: CASSHGGTGVDGYTF
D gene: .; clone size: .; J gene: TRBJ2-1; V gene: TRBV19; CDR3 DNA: TGTGCCAGTAGTATCCTCGGACGACGCTCCTACAATGAGCAGTTCTTC; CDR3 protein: CASSILGRRSYNEQFF
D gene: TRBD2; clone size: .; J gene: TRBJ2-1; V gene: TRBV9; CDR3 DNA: TGTGCCAGCAGCGTAGCGGGCGGGAGGACCTACAATGAGCAGTTCTTC; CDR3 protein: CASSVAGGRTYNEQFF
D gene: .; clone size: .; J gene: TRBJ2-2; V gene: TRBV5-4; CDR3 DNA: TGTGCCAGCAGCAGCCCGGGTGCGAACACCGGGGAGCTGTTTTTT; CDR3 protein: CASSSPGANTGELFF
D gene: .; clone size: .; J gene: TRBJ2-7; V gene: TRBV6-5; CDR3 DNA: TGTGCCAGCAGTTACCTTAGAGCCGTAGCTGACTACGAGCAGTACTTC; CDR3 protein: CASSYLRAVADYEQYF
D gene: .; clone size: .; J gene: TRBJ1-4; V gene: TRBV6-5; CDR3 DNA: TGTGCCAGCAGTTATACCCTAGGGGCGAGAGGAGAAAAACTGTTTTTT; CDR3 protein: CASSYTLGARGEKLFF
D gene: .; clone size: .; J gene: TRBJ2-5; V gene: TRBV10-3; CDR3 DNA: TGTGCCATCAGTGGTGTCTCGCAAGAGACCCAGTACTTC; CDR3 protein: CAISGVSQETQYF
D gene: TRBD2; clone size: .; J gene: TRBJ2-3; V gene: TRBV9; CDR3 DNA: TGTGCCAGCAGCGTAGAATCGGGGGGATGGACAGATACGCAGTATTTT; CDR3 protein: CASSVESGGWTDTQYF
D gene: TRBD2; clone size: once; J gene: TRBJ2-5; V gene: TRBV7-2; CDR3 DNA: TGTGCCAGCAGCTTAGGACTAGCTTTAGAGACCCAGTACTTC; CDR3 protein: CASSLGLALETQYF
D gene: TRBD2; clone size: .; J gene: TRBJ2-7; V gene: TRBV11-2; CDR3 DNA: TGTGCCAGCAGCTTAGTTCCTAGCGGGAGGGCCCGCGAGCAGTACTTC; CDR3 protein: CASSLVPSGRAREQYF
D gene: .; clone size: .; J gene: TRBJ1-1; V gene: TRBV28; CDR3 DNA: TGTGCCAGCGTTCCCAGAGGGGCGCCGAACACTGAAGCTTTCTTT; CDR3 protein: CASVPRGAPNTEAFF
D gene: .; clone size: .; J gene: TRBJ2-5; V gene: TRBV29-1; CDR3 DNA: TGCAGCGTGGGCGCGGGCATGGAGACCCAGTACTTC; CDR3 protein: CSVGAGMETQYF
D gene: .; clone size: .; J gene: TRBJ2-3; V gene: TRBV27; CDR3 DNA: TGTGCCAGCAGTTTGTATACGCAGTATTTT; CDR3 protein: CASSLYTQYF
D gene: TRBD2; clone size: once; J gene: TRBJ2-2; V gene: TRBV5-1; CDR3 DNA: TGCGCCAGCAGACCTAGCGGGAGGGAAAACACCGGGGAGCTGTTTTTT; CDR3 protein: CASRPSGRENTGELFF
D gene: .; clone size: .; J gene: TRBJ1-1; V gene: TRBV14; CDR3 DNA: TGTGCCAGCAGCCAAGGTACGGCCAACACTGAAGCTTTCTTT; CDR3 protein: CASSQGTANTEAFF
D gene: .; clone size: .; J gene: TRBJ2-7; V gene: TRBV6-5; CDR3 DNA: TGTGCCAGCAGTTACGGAAGCCCTGTCTACGAGCAGTACTTC; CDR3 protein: CASSYGSPVYEQYF
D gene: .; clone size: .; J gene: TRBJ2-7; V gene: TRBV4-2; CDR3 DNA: TGTGCCAGCAGCCAAGGCCGCCCTGATTCGGGCTACGAGCAGTACTTC; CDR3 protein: CASSQGRPDSGYEQYF
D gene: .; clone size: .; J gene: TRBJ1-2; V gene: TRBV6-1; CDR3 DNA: TGTGCCAGCAGTGAGCCCAGCATCTATGGCTACACCTTC; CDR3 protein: CASSEPSIYGYTF
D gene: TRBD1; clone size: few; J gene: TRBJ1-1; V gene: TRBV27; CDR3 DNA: TGTGCCAGCAGTCCTACAGGGGGCCAGAACACTGAAGCTTTCTTT; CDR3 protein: CASSPTGGQNTEAFF
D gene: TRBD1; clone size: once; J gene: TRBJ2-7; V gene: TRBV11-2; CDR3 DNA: TGTGCCAGCAGCACAGGGGGAGGAGTGTACGAGCAGTACTTC; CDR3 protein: CASSTGGGVYEQYF
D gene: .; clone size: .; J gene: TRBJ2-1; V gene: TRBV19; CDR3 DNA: TGTGCCAGTAGTGTGGGGTGGGAGCAGTTCTTC; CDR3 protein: CASSVGWEQFF
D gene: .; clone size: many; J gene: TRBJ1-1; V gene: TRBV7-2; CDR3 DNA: TGTGCCAGCAACGAAAACACTGAAGCTTTCTTT; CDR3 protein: CASNENTEAFF
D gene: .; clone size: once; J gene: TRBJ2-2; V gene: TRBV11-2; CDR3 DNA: TGTGCCAGCAGCTTCCGGGGCTCGAACACCGGGGAGCTGTTTTTT; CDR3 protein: CASSFRGSNTGELFF
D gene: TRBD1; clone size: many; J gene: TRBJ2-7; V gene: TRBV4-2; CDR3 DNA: TGTGCCAGCAGCCAAGCAGACAGGGGCGAGCAGTACTTC; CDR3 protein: CASSQADRGEQYF
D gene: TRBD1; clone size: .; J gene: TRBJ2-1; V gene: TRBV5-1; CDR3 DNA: TGCGCCAGCAGCTTAGCACAGGGGGCCGCCTACAATGAGCAGTTCTTC; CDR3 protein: CASSLAQGAAYNEQFF
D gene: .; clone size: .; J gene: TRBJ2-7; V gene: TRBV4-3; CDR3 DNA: TGCGCCAGCAGCCAAGATCGCCAGGCCGCCTACGAGCAGTACTTC; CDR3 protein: CASSQDRQAAYEQYF
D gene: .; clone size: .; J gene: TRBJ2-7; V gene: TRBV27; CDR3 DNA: TGTGCCAGCAGTTTATTTATGGGGGTTTACGAGCAGTACTTC; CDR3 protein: CASSLFMGVYEQYF
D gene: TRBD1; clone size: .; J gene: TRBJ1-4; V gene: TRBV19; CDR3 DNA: TGTGCCAGTAGTCGCCTGCGGGACAGGGTGCGAGAAAAACTGTTTTTT; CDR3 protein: CASSRLRDRVREKLFF
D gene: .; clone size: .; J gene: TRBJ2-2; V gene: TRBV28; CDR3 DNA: TGTGCCAGCAGTCTCACTAGGAGTTGGAACACCGGGGAGCTGTTTTTT; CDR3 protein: CASSLTRSWNTGELFF
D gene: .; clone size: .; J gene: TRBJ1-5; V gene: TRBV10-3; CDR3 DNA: TGTGCCATCAGTGAAGGGGGTGAAGGGGACAATCAGCCCCAGCATTTT; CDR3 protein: CAISEGGEGDNQPQHF
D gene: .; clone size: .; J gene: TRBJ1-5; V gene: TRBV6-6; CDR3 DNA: TGTGCCAGCAGTCCCCCCCAGCATTTT; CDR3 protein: CASSPPQHF
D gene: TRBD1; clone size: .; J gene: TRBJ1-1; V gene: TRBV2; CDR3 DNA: TGTGCCAGCAGTCGATTGTACCCTCAGGGGGGAAAGGTAGCTGAAGCTTTCTTT; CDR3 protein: CASSRLYPQGGKVAEAFF